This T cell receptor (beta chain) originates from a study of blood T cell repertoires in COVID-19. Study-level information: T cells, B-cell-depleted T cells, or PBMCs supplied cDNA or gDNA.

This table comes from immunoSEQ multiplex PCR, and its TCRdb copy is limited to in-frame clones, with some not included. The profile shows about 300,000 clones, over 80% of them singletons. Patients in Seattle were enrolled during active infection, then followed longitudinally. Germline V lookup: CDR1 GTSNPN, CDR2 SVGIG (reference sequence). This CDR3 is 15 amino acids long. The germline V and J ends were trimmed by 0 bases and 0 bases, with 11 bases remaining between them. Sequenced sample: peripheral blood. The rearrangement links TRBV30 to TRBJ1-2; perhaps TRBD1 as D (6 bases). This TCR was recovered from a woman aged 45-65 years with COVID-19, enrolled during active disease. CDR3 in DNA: TGTGCCTGGAGTGTCAACAGGGTCCCTAACTATGGCTACACCTTC. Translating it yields CAWSVNRVPNYGYTF. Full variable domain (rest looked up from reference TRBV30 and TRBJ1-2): SQTIHQWPATLVQPVGSPLSLECTVEGTSNPNLYWYRQAAGRGLQLLFYSVGIGQISSEVPQNLSASRPQDRQFILSSKKLLLSDSGFYLCAWSVNRVPNYGYTFGSGTRLTVV.